The 22 T cell receptor beta chains below all came from one sample that was sequenced in a study of OX40 agonist ivuxolimab in advanced cancers. Assay used: immunoSEQ multiplex PCR; TCRdb lists only in-frame clones, some missing. The data show about 59,000 clones, over 70% seen once. The input for sequencing was CD4+ or CD8+ T cells sorted from blood, taken in a trial of the OX40 agonist ivuxolimab. Receptor source: an adult with an advanced solid tumor such as melanoma, head and neck, liver or kidney cancer.

The gene calls are TRBV11-2 and TRBJ2-3, with TRBD2 as a possible D gene (6 bases). CDR3 length: 15 residues. Germline CDR1 SGHAT, CDR2 FQNNGV. The V end was cut by 3 bases, the J end by 1 base, with 11 bases between. The CDR3 DNA is TGTGCCAGCAGCTTTTTCGGCGGGGGCACAGATACGCAGTATTTT. As protein: CASSFFGGGTDTQYF.

The genes are TRBV5-4 and TRBJ2-3; D not certain. V dropped 0 bases and J dropped 4 bases, with 0 bases sitting between them. This CDR3 is 11 amino acids long. CDR1 SGHNT and CDR2 YYREEE come from the germline V gene (reference sequence). As DNA, the CDR3 is TGTGCCAGCAGCTTGGCAGATACGCAGTATTTT. It is translated as CASSLADTQYF.

The rearrangement uses TRBV5-4 and TRBJ2-7; D call uncertain. V was clipped by 4 bases and J by 0 bases, with 5 bases between them. The CDR3 contains 12 residues. The germline gives CDR1 SGHNT, CDR2 YYREEE (reference sequence). CDR3 in amino acids: CASSASSYEQYF. CDR3 nucleotide sequence: TGTGCCAGCAGCGCTTCCTCCTACGAGCAGTACTTC.

The rearrangement joins TRBV5-4 to TRBJ1-1; tentatively, D is TRBD1 (5 bases). Trimming left V 1 base short and J 1 base short, with 11 bases between. The CDR3 consists of 15 residues. Germline CDR1 reads SGHNT; CDR2 reads YYREEE (reference sequence). In DNA, the CDR3 is TGTGCCAGCAGCTTGTTAGGGGCGCGGAACACTGAAGCTTTCTTT. Amino acids: CASSLLGARNTEAFF.

As for this clone: Because it lacks the conserved phenylalanine or tryptophan at the end, this CDR3 is likely a read error. It is unclear where the CDR3 begins or ends on the DNA, so no DNA is shown, and the CDR3 is as TCRdb lists it. The rearrangement joins TRBV28 to TRBJ1-1; TRBD1 is the table's D call, not checked against the DNA. Counting both end residues, the CDR3 totals 8 amino acids. Germline V CDR1 and CDR2: MDHEN, SYDVKM. CDR3 sequence: CASVSRGL.

The chain links TRBV9 to TRBJ2-3, with D possibly TRBD2 on 5 matching bases. The V and J ends lost 0 bases and 3 bases respectively, with 14 bases between them. The CDR3 covers 16 residues. Germline V gives CDR1 SGDLS, CDR2 YYNGEE. CDR3 sequence (DNA): TGTGCCAGCAGCGTAGGTCTGCCCTCGGGGACAGATACGCAGTATTTT. This encodes CASSVGLPSGTDTQYF.

This rearrangement joins TRBV6-5 to TRBJ2-1, with 7 bases fitting TRBD1. V lost 6 bases and J lost 4; bases outside the gene matches: 3. The CDR3 is 13 amino acids. Germline assignment: CDR1 MNHEY and CDR2 SVGAGI. As DNA, the CDR3 is TGTGCCAGCAGCCGGGACAGTTACAATGAGCAGTTCTTC. Residues: CASSRDSYNEQFF.

The V call is TRBV6-6, the J call TRBJ1-4; TRBD1 matches 9 bases. V lost 4 bases to trimming and J lost 3 bases; unmatched junction nucleotides: 3. CDR3 length: 15 residues. Germline V gene sequence: CDR1 MNHNY, CDR2 SVGAGI (reference sequence). CDR3 sequence: CASSSRTGANEKLFF. CDR3 DNA sequence: TGTGCCAGCAGTTCCAGGACAGGGGCTAATGAAAAACTGTTTTTT.

The chain joins TRBV5-1 to TRBJ2-5; 9 positions agree with TRBD1. The CDR3 loop spans 13 amino acids. Per the germline V gene, CDR1 is SGHRS and CDR2 is YFSETQ. J lost 5 bases, V lost 4 bases, and 3 bases had no gene match. DNA for the CDR3: TGCGCCAGCAGCGCCACAGGGGGCGAGACCCAGTACTTC. This sequence encodes CASSATGGETQYF.

The chain uses TRBV4-1 and TRBJ1-1; a weak D match, TRBD1 (5 bases). V lost 2 bases and J lost 5, with 15 bases in between. CDR1 MGHRA and CDR2 YSYEKL come from the germline V gene. This CDR3 has 15 residues. The DNA for the CDR3 is TGCGCCAGCAGCCAAAGACAGTTGGGGATTACTGAAGCTTTCTTT. This translates into CASSQRQLGITEAFF.

The rearrangement uses TRBV6-1 and TRBJ1-1; the D gene is possibly TRBD1 (6 bases). The CDR3 covers 14 residues. The germline V gene encodes CDR1 MNHNS and CDR2 SASEGT. Trimming shortened V by 4 bases and J by 7 bases, and 16 bases separated the two germline ends. The CDR3 reads CASSVYRVENEAFF. The CDR3 region has the DNA TGTGCCAGCAGTGTATACAGGGTGGAAAATGAAGCTTTCTTT.

CDR3 nucleotides: TGTGCCAGCAGACCCGGGACAGGGGGCGATCAGCCCCAGCATTTT. It translates to CASRPGTGGDQPQHF. The V and J genes are TRBV28 and TRBJ1-5; 12 bases match TRBD1. CDR1 MDHEN and CDR2 SYDVKM come from the germline V gene. The CDR3 consists of 15 residues. Germline trimming cut 6 bases from V and 5 bases from J; bases unmatched to any gene: 5. Combining the CDR3 with reference TRBV28 and TRBJ1-5 gives the whole variable domain DVKVTQSSRYLVKRTGEKVFLECVQDMDHENMFWYRQDPGLGLRLIYFSYDVKMKEKGDIPEGYSVSREKKERFSLILESASTNQTSMYLCASRPGTGGDQPQHFGDGTRLSIL.

Only a few counts were recorded for this clone. The chain has TRBV6-5 and TRBJ2-2; D tentatively fits TRBD1 or TRBD2 (6 bases each). CDR1 is MNHEY and CDR2 is SVGAGI in the germline V gene. The CDR3 is 14 amino acids. Trimming pared 6 bases from V and 5 bases from J, leaving 13 bases between. As DNA, the CDR3 is TGTGCCAGCAGGTCCCGGGGGCGTACCGGGGAGCTGTTTTTT. This encodes CASRSRGRTGELFF.

This chain joins TRBV28 and TRBJ2-5; 9 positions agree with TRBD1. The V and J ends lost 2 bases and 5 bases, in that order; junction bases with no gene match: 6. The CDR3 is 15 amino acids. CDR1 is MDHEN, CDR2 SYDVKM, per germline. The CDR3 is CASSLENRGRETQYF. The CDR3 bases are TGTGCCAGCAGTTTAGAAAACAGGGGGCGGGAGACCCAGTACTTC.

The CDR3 loop reads CASVAVGGDTQYF. As DNA, the CDR3 is TGTGCCAGCGTGGCGGTCGGAGGAGATACGCAGTATTTT. V and J are TRBV6-5 and TRBJ2-3; maybe TRBD2 (5 bases). The CDR3 is made up of 13 amino acids. The V gene lost 8 bases and the J gene lost 5 bases, with 14 bases spanning the gap. Germline V CDR1 and CDR2: MNHEY, SVGAGI.

The chain joins TRBV28 to TRBJ2-7; weak D call: TRBD1 (5 bases). This CDR3 contains 12 residues. Per the germline V gene, CDR1 is MDHEN and CDR2 is SYDVKM. Trimming left V 5 bases short and J 3 bases short, with 8 bases between. The CDR3 protein is CASSRQGYEQYF. CDR3 sequence (DNA): TGTGCCAGCAGTCGTCAGGGCTACGAGCAGTACTTC.

CDR3 residues: CASTPSGGYEQYF. CDR3 in DNA: TGCGCCAGCACCCCTAGCGGGGGGTACGAGCAGTACTTC. The chain employs TRBV5-1 and TRBJ2-5, with 11 nucleotides matching TRBD2. The better agreement between TRBJ2-7 and the DNA end casts doubt on the J call. Germline V gene data show CDR1 as SGHRS and CDR2 as YFSETQ. The CDR3 has 13 amino acids.

V and J are TRBV11-2 and TRBJ2-1; TRBD2 matches at 12 bases. J lost 9 bases, V lost 2 bases, and 11 bases had no gene match. From germline, CDR1 is SGHAT and CDR2 FQNNGV. This CDR3 region has 17 residues. CDR3 nucleotide sequence: TGTGCCAGCAGCTTATCCAGTGCTAGCGGGGGGGCGGGTGAGCAGTTCTTC. It is translated as CASSLSSASGGAGEQFF.

Written as DNA, the CDR3 is TGTGCCAGCAGCTTACTTTTAATAGGGAACACTGAAGCTTTCTTT. Translated: CASSLLLIGNTEAFF. The V call is TRBV7-9, the J call TRBJ1-1; D gene uncertain. V was clipped by 2 bases and J by 1 base, with 11 bases between them. This CDR3 region has 15 residues. Germline loops: CDR1 SEHNR, CDR2 FQNEAQ (reference sequence).

The J gene is TRBJ2-7, the V gene TRBV11-3, with D possibly being TRBD1 or TRBD2 (6 bases each). V was pared by 1 base and J by 2 bases, with 12 bases between. Germline V gene sequence: CDR1 SGHNT, CDR2 YENEEA. The CDR3 spans 15 residues. Written as DNA, the CDR3 is TGTGCCAGCAGCTTAGTCCCGGGGGCCACCTACGAGCAGTACTTC. Amino acid sequence: CASSLVPGATYEQYF. The full variable domain, in which reference TRBV11-3 and TRBJ2-7 provide the parts outside the CDR3, is EAGVVQSPRYKIIEKKQPVAFWCNPISGHNTLYWYLQNLGQGPELLIRYENEEAVDDSQLPKDRFSAERLKGVDSTLKIQPAELGDSAVYLCASSLVPGATYEQYFGPGTRLTVT.

In nucleotides, the CDR3 is TGTGCCAGCAGCCCTCGGACAGGGGATGGAAACACCATATATTTT. Amino acids: CASSPRTGDGNTIYF. This rearrangement joins TRBV7-2 to TRBJ1-3; 9 bases align to TRBD1. CDR3 length equals 15 residues. CDR1 and CDR2 from the germline V gene are SGHTA and FQGNSA. V trimming: 5 bases; J trimming: 3 bases; junction bases outside the gene matches: 5.

The chain is built from TRBV25-1 and TRBJ1-2; D not certain. This CDR3 spans 15 amino acids. Trimming stripped 3 bases from V and 5 bases from J, with 16 bases between. CDR1 is MGHDK and CDR2 is SYGVNS in the germline V gene. CDR3 sequence (DNA): TGTGCCAGCAGTGATACGGGTCGTTCGAGGTATGGCTACACCTTC. It yields the protein CASSDTGRSRYGYTF.